Sequencing of this T cell receptor (beta chain) was carried out in a study of T-cell memory formation after mild COVID-19. Study-wide findings and caveats: Specificity for SARS-CoV-2 was not confirmed among the second-wave clones peaking on day 37. Later expanders leaned CD4+, whereas day 15 to 85 contracting clones were balanced CD4/CD8.

TCRdb recomputed calls from the 5' RACE reads with MiXCR, one row per CDR3 protein. The data contain 500,000 to 550,000 distinct CDR3 sequences, 20% of them singletons. The germline CDR1 and CDR2 sequences are SGDLS and YYNGEE. V was cut by 5 bases and J by 0 bases, with 12 bases left in between. The CDR3 contains 15 residues. As for this clonotype: Its antigen is not known.

This TCR was sampled from an adult woman who had mild COVID-19 (a few samples of this study predate the infection). Cell type and time point are not known. The specimen sequenced was PBMCs or a T cell subset sorted from them (not recorded which). The V call is TRBV9, the J call TRBJ1-3, with no clear D. The CDR3 nucleotides read TGTGCCAGCAGTACATCAGCCTCCTCTGGAAACACCATATATTTT. It is translated as CASSTSASSGNTIYF.